The clone carrying this T cell receptor beta chain was seen a single time. TCRdb's table, derived via immunoSEQ multiplex PCR, lists solely in-frame clones and lacks some. The data hold 100,000 to 120,000 clones, with approximately 76% observed a single time. These data come from a study of blood T cell repertoires in COVID-19. This CDR3 has 19 amino acids. Germline CDR1 is LGHDT and CDR2 is YNNKEL (reference sequence). J lost 3 bases, V lost 3 bases, and 18 bases had no gene match. The sample was peripheral blood. The chain carries TRBV3-1 (or the pseudogene TRBV3-2) and TRBJ1-1, with 8 nucleotides matching TRBD1. The sequence derives from a woman aged 70-85 years with acute or convalescent COVID-19. The CDR3 loop reads CASSHSRGLFLTGYTEAFF. The DNA of the CDR3 is TGTGCCAGCAGCCATTCCAGGGGGCTATTCTTGACGGGGTACACTGAAGCTTTCTTT.